This T cell receptor beta chain was sequenced during a study of shared clonotypes between healthy human individuals. Each PCR replicate from the sorted subsets contained 200 to 250 ng DNA, which is tens of thousands of T cell genomes. Clones were read by immunoSEQ multiplex PCR, and TCRdb kept only the in-frame ones, dropping some. The table has around 1 million clones, more than 75% seen once. The ends were cut back, 10 bases at V and 4 bases at J, with 19 bases in the middle. From germline, CDR1 is ENHRY and CDR2 SYGVKD. The CDR3 is 15 amino acids. Within Nashville, Tennessee resided all donors, each a Caucasian adult.

Specimen: memory CD4+ T cells sorted from blood. The sample's subset: CD45RA-negative fraction. The sequence came from a man in his late teens or twenties in good health. V is TRBV10-3 and J is TRBJ2-2; D is undetermined. The DNA of the CDR3 is TGTGCCACCTTAGTAGCCGGGCCACTCACCGGGGAGCTGTTTTTT. Translating it yields CATLVAGPLTGELFF.